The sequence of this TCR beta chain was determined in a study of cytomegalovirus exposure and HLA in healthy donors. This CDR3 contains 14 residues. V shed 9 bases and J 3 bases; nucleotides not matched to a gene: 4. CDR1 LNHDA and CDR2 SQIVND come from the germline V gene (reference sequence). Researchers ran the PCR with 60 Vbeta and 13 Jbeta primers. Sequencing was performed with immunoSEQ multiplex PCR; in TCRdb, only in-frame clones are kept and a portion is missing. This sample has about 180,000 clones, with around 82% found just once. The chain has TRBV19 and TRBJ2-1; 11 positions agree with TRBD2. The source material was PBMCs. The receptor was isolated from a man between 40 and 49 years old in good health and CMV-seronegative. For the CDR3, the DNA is TGTGCCAGCGCCCTAGCGGGAGGCTACAATGAGCAGTTCTTC. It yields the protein CASALAGGYNEQFF.